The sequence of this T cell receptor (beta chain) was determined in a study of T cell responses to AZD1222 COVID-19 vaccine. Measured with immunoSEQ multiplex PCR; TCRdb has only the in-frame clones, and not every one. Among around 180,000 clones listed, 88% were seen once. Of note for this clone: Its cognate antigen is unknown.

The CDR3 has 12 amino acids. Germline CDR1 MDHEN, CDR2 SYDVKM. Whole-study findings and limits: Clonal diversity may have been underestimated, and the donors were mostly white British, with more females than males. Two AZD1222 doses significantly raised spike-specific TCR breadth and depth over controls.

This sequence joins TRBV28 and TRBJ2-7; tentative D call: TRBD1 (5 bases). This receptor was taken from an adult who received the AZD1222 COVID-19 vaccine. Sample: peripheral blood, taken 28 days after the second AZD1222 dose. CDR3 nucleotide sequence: TGTACGACACAGGATAGCTCCTACGAGCAGTACTTC. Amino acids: CTTQDSSYEQYF.